The 20 T cell receptor beta chains below come from one sample, sequenced in a study of shared clonotypes between healthy human individuals. TCRdb keeps only in-frame clones here, not all; method: immunoSEQ multiplex PCR. The table shows hundreds of thousands of clones, with around 70% occurring only once. Sequencing used memory CD4+ T cells sorted from blood. This sample's subset: CD45RA-negative fraction. Receptors were obtained from a man aged 25-40 years in good health.

The gene calls are TRBV2 and TRBJ1-4; 7 bases fit TRBD1. Germline CDR1 SNHLY, CDR2 FYNNEI. V lost 7 bases to trimming and J lost 5 bases; unmatched junction nucleotides: 7. The CDR3 runs to 14 residues. The CDR3 nucleotides read TGTGCCAGCAACCTCAGGGGGAACAATGAAAAACTGTTTTTT. It encodes CASNLRGNNEKLFF.

The gene calls are TRBV9 and TRBJ1-3; D remains ambiguous. CDR1 and CDR2 from the germline V gene are SGDLS and YYNGEE. This CDR3 has 12 residues. The V end lost 4 bases, the J end lost 2 bases, and 4 bases lay between the germline ends. Here the CDR3 reads CASSIAGNTIYF. DNA for the CDR3: TGTGCCAGCAGCATAGCTGGAAACACCATATATTTT.

The chain has TRBV5-6 and TRBJ1-2, with 7 bases lining up with TRBD1. V shed 4 bases, J shed 7 bases, and the junction held 16 bases outside the gene matches. The CDR3 spans 16 residues. Per the germline V gene, CDR1 is SGHDT and CDR2 is YYEEEE. The CDR3 protein is CASSTHRLTGSVGYTF. The CDR3 nucleotides read TGTGCCAGCAGCACCCACCGATTGACAGGGTCGGTTGGCTACACCTTC. The full variable domain, rest sourced from reference TRBV5-6 and TRBJ1-2, is DAGVTQSPTHLIKTRGQQVTLRCSPKSGHDTVSWYQQALGQGPQFIFQYYEEEERQRGNFPDRFSGHQFPNYSSELNVNALLLGDSALYLCASSTHRLTGSVGYTFGSGTRLTVV.

This CDR3 is CAISFGSYEQYF. The CDR3 DNA reads TGTGCCATCAGCTTCGGGTCTTACGAGCAGTACTTC. The rearrangement links TRBV10-3 to TRBJ2-7; D is uncertain. The V gene lost 6 bases and the J gene lost 4 bases, with 10 bases spanning the gap. The CDR3 is 12 amino acids. The V gene's germline CDR1 is ENHRY and CDR2 SYGVKD.

The V call is TRBV9, the J call TRBJ2-3; 9 positions match TRBD2. With V trimmed by 3 bases and J by 4 bases, 6 bases remained unmatched. CDR1 is SGDLS and CDR2 is YYNGEE in the germline V gene. The CDR3 length is 15 residues. CDR3 sequence reads: CASSEGLALADTQYF. The DNA of the CDR3 is TGTGCCAGCAGCGAAGGACTAGCGCTCGCAGATACGCAGTATTTT.

In this sample, this clone turned up a few times. The J gene is TRBJ2-2, the V gene TRBV7-3; D remains ambiguous. The CDR3 consists of 15 residues. V dropped 2 bases and J dropped 1 base, with 8 bases sitting between them. CDR1 and CDR2 from the germline V gene are SGHTA and FQGTGA. The CDR3 reads CASSLLGRNTGELFF. The CDR3 bases are TGTGCCAGCAGCTTACTAGGCCGGAACACCGGGGAGCTGTTTTTT. Based on the CDR3 plus reference TRBV7-3 and TRBJ2-2, the full variable domain is GAGVSQTPSNKVTEKGKYVELRCDPISGHTALYWYRQSLGQGPEFLIYFQGTGAADDSGLPNDRFFAVRPEGSVSTLKIQRTERGDSAVYLCASSLLGRNTGELFFGEGSRLTVL.

This chain connects TRBV27 to TRBJ2-3, with a possible D match to TRBD1 (5 bases). Germline CDR1 is MNHEY and CDR2 is SMNVEV (reference sequence). CDR3 length: 15 residues. V shed 3 bases and J shed 1 base, with 11 bases lying between them. CDR3 residues: CASSFTGVGTDTQYF. CDR3 DNA sequence: TGTGCCAGCAGTTTCACAGGCGTAGGCACAGATACGCAGTATTTT.

This clone has a single count. The chain joins TRBV19 to TRBJ2-1, with TRBD2 matching 7 bases. CDR1 is LNHDA and CDR2 is SQIVND in the germline V gene (reference sequence). CDR3 length: 13 amino acids. With 4 bases clipped from V and 12 bases from J, the junction kept 9 bases outside the gene matches. The CDR3 sequence: CASSTRGRGGQFF. The CDR3 DNA reads as TGTGCCAGTAGTACCCGGGGGAGGGGAGGGCAGTTCTTC.

Worth noting for this clone: A much larger clone is a single base away; this may be a read error. The genes are TRBV5-4 and TRBJ2-3, with D hard to call. Trimming stripped 1 base from V and 4 bases from J, with 1 base between. The length of the CDR3 is 11 residues. Germline V CDR1 and CDR2: SGHNT, YYREEE (reference sequence). The CDR3 sequence is CASSLSDTQYF. The CDR3 bases are TGTGCCAGCAGCTTGTCAGATACGCAGTATTTT.

The J gene is TRBJ1-2, the V gene TRBV19; 9 bases align to TRBD1. V was pared by 7 bases and J by 7 bases, with 13 bases of the junction left unmatched. The CDR3 spans 15 residues. CDR1 is LNHDA and CDR2 is SQIVND in the germline V gene (reference sequence). CDR3 residues: CASNVRTGDLRGYTF. For the CDR3, the DNA is TGTGCCAGTAACGTCCGGACAGGGGATCTCCGTGGCTACACCTTC.

The rearrangement links TRBV9 to TRBJ1-4, with a weak D call TRBD1 (6 bases). Germline assignment: CDR1 SGDLS and CDR2 YYNGEE. V lost 0 bases to trimming and J lost 6 bases, with 9 bases between them. The CDR3 length is 14 residues. CDR3 nucleotide sequence: TGTGCCAGCAGCGTAGGCGGGACATATGAAAAACTGTTTTTT. This translates into CASSVGGTYEKLFF.

The chain is built from TRBV11-2 and TRBJ2-7, with 10 bases fitting TRBD2. Trimming at V came to 4 bases and at J to 3 bases, leaving 15 bases not matched to a gene. The germline gives CDR1 SGHAT, CDR2 FQNNGV. This CDR3 is 18 amino acids long. CDR3 coding DNA: TGTGCCAGCAGCTCGGATCCTAGCGGGAGCCCACCGGGCTACGAGCAGTACTTC. Protein: CASSSDPSGSPPGYEQYF.

The chain recombines TRBV11-2 with TRBJ2-3, with D unclear. V shed 7 bases and J shed 6 bases, with 20 bases lying between them. CDR1 SGHAT and CDR2 FQNNGV come from the germline V gene. This CDR3 has 15 residues. CDR3 nucleotide sequence: TGTGCCAGCATCAGTCTGCGCGGCCTGAGGGATACGCAGTATTTT. Translated, it gives CASISLRGLRDTQYF.

The gene calls are TRBV9 and TRBJ2-2; 11 bases line up with TRBD2. Losses at the gene ends were 0 bases for V and 6 bases for J; bases not matched to a gene: 7. CDR3 length: 17 residues. The V gene's germline CDR1 is SGDLS and CDR2 YYNGEE. CDR3 sequence (DNA): TGTGCCAGCAGCGTAGGCTCACTAGCGGGAGCGGCCGGGGAGCTGTTTTTT. As protein: CASSVGSLAGAAGELFF.

This clone was seen ten or more times. The J gene is TRBJ2-1, the V gene TRBV4-2, with 7 positions matching TRBD2. CDR3 length: 16 residues. CDR1 and CDR2 (germline): LGHNA, YNFKEQ. The junction had 8 bases not matched to a gene; V was cut back by 3 bases and J by 3 bases. The CDR3 sequence is CASSHSVREGYNEQFF. CDR3 bases: TGTGCCAGCAGCCATTCTGTCAGGGAGGGCTACAATGAGCAGTTCTTC.

On this clone: The junction shows a germline mismatch at one end, possibly a read error. This specimen includes other DNA sequences encoding the same CDR3. V and J are TRBV5-1 and TRBJ2-3; TRBD2 agrees at 10 bases. The CDR3 totals 16 residues. Per the germline V gene, CDR1 is SGHRS and CDR2 is YFSETQ. DNA for the CDR3: TGTGCCAGCAGCCCCGGACTAGCGGATAGCACAGATACGCAGTATTTT. The encoded protein is CASSPGLADSTDTQYF.

V and J are TRBV10-3 and TRBJ1-3; D gene unclear. Germline V CDR1 and CDR2: ENHRY, SYGVKD. V dropped 10 bases and J dropped 0 bases, with 19 bases sitting between them. The CDR3 is 16 amino acids. DNA for the CDR3: TGTGCCACCCAGCGGCAGGCGGCCTTCTCTGGAAACACCATATATTTT. Translated: CATQRQAAFSGNTIYF.

This clone showed up just a few times. V and J are TRBV2 and TRBJ1-4, with D tentatively TRBD1 (5 bases). The CDR3 has 15 amino acids. Germline V gene data show CDR1 as SNHLY and CDR2 as FYNNEI. Trimming shortened V by 10 bases and J by 0 bases, and 15 bases separated the two germline ends. The CDR3, as DNA: TGTGCCACTCGCGCCGAGACAGCAACTAATGAAAAACTGTTTTTT. This sequence encodes CATRAETATNEKLFF.

This clone was recorded a few times. This rearrangement joins TRBV27 to TRBJ1-1; tentatively, D is TRBD1 (6 bases). This CDR3 has 14 amino acids. Germline V gene lookup returns CDR1 MNHEY and CDR2 SMNVEV (reference sequence). Trimming removed 6 bases at V and 9 bases at J, with 20 bases between. The CDR3 is CASSDTGFMFKAFF. CDR3 coding DNA: TGTGCCAGCAGCGATACAGGGTTCATGTTTAAAGCTTTCTTT.

In DNA, the CDR3 is TGTGCCAGCAGCCCGGAACCCACTGAAGCTTTCTTT. Translation: CASSPEPTEAFF. V is TRBV6-5 and J is TRBJ1-1; D is unresolved. Germline V gene data show CDR1 as MNHEY and CDR2 as SVGAGI. The V and J ends lost 6 bases and 4 bases respectively, with 9 bases between them. The CDR3 consists of 12 residues.